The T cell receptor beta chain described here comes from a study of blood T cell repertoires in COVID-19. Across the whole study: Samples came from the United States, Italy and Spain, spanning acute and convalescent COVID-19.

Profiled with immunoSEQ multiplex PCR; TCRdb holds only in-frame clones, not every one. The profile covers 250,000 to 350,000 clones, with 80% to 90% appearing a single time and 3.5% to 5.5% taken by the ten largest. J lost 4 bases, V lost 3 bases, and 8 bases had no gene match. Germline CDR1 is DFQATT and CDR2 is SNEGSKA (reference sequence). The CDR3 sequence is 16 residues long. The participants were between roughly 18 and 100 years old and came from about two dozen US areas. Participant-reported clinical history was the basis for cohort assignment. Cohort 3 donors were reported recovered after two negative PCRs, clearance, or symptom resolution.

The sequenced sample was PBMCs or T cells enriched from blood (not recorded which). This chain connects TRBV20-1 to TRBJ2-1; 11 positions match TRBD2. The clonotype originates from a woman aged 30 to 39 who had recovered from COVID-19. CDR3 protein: CSASDLTSGNYNEQFF. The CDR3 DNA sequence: TGCAGTGCTAGTGACCTGACTAGCGGGAATTACAATGAGCAGTTCTTC.